The 8 T cell receptor beta chains presented below share a single source sample, sequenced in a study of blood T cells in healthy people across ages. A second PCR of 7 to 11 cycles used a sample-barcoded 5' primer and a J-beta primer mix. TCRdb re-called the 5' RACE reads through MiXCR, storing one row per CDR3 protein. The data contain a few hundred thousand distinct CDR3 sequences, 25% to 30% of them seen just once; the ten biggest clones take up 25% to 35%. The sequenced sample consisted of blood. The receptor source for this set is a woman in her 70s in good health.

V and J are TRBV29-1 and TRBJ2-5; 7 nucleotides match TRBD1. The DNA end lines up better with TRBJ2-1; the J call may be wrong. The germline CDR1 and CDR2 sequences are SQVTM and ANQGSEA. CDR3 size: 13 residues. The CDR3 region is CVGRQGEIDEQFF. As DNA, the CDR3 is TGCGTAGGAAGGCAGGGGGAAATCGATGAGCAGTTCTTC.

A remark on this clonotype: One base away lies a much larger clone, so this may be a sequencing read error. J is TRBJ2-3 and V is TRBV20-1, with D unresolved. CDR1 is DFQATT, CDR2 SNEGSKA, per germline (reference sequence). The CDR3 consists of 15 residues. Trimming removed 1 base at V and 5 bases at J, with 16 bases between. CDR3: CSARGWHTRGDTQYF. The CDR3 region has the DNA TGCAGTGCTAGAGGTTGGCATACACGCGGAGATACGCAGTATTTT.

This clonotype appeared a few times. The rearrangement joins TRBV20-1 to TRBJ2-7; 12 nucleotides match TRBD2. Germline-derived CDR1 and CDR2 are DFQATT and SNEGSKA (reference sequence). The CDR3 is 14 residues long. After removal of 6 bases from V and 5 bases from J, the junction contained 8 bases not matched to a gene. In nucleotides, the CDR3 is TGCAGTGCCAAGGGGACTAGCGGGTCCCACGAGCAGTACTTC. Its translation: CSAKGTSGSHEQYF.

This clonotype was counted a few times. This sequence joins TRBV7-8 and TRBJ2-7; D gene unclear. This CDR3 has 13 amino acids. Germline values: CDR1 SGHVS, CDR2 FQNEAQ. The V gene lost 1 base and the J gene lost 2 bases, with 6 bases spanning the gap. The CDR3 here is CASSLDSPYEQYF. CDR3 in DNA: TGTGCCAGCAGCTTAGACAGCCCCTACGAGCAGTACTTC. The whole variable domain, filled in from reference TRBV7-8 and TRBJ2-7, reads GAGVSQSPRYKVAKRGQDVALRCDPISGHVSLFWYQQALGQGPEFLTYFQNEAQLDKSGLPSDRFFAERPEGSVSTLKIQRTQQEDSAVYLCASSLDSPYEQYFGPGTRLTVT.

This clonotype was seen more than once but under ten times. The chain uses TRBV28 and TRBJ2-7; tentative D call: TRBD1 (5 bases). V was cut by 5 bases and J by 3 bases, with 8 bases left in between. Germline V gene sequence: CDR1 MDHEN, CDR2 SYDVKM. The CDR3 contains 12 residues. The CDR3 DNA reads as TGTGCCAGCAGTCCAGGGCTCTACGAGCAGTACTTC. Amino acid sequence: CASSPGLYEQYF.

This clonotype was recorded many times. The V and J genes are TRBV4-1 and TRBJ1-5; D not resolved. Trimming removed 0 bases at V and 6 bases at J, with 12 bases between. The CDR3 totals 15 residues. Germline V lookup: CDR1 MGHRA, CDR2 YSYEKL. The CDR3 region has the DNA TGCGCCAGCAGCCAAGATCACAGTGTAAGTCAGCCCCAGCATTTT. Translated: CASSQDHSVSQPQHF.

The J gene is TRBJ1-4, the V gene TRBV18; maybe TRBD1 (5 bases). Germline values: CDR1 KGHSH, CDR2 LQKENI. Trimming stripped 3 bases from V and 7 bases from J, with 12 bases between. This CDR3 has 14 amino acids. The CDR3 nucleotides are TGTGCCAGCTCACCTGCGGACGGGGCTGAAAAACTGTTTTTT. Translated, it gives CASSPADGAEKLFF. Supplemented by reference TRBV18 and TRBJ1-4, the full variable domain reads NAGVMQNPRHLVRRRGQEARLRCSPMKGHSHVYWYRQLPEEGLKFMVYLQKENIIDESGMPKERFSAEFPKEGPSILRIQQVVRGDSAAYFCASSPADGAEKLFFGSGTQLSVL.

The chain employs TRBV3-1 and TRBJ2-5; D not certain. Trimming stripped 2 bases from V and 3 bases from J, with 10 bases between. Germline V gene sequence: CDR1 LGHDT, CDR2 YNNKEL (reference sequence). The CDR3 loop spans 14 amino acids. CDR3 sequence reads: CASSQNLGKETQYF. The DNA for the CDR3 is TGTGCCAGCAGCCAAAACTTAGGGAAAGAGACCCAGTACTTC.